A selection of T cell receptor beta chains follows, all from one sample in a study of T cells in Graves' hyperthyroidism and ophthalmopathy. Each CDR3 protein gets one entry after TCRdb re-called the multiplex PCR reads with MiXCR. This sample yields 500,000 or so distinct CDR3 sequences, of which roughly 17% are seen a single time; 17% belongs to the top ten. Sample: blood. The receptors were sampled from a woman between 18 and 29 years old with Graves' ophthalmopathy. Both conserved end residues are trimmed from each CDR3. Fields, in order: CDR3 length, V gene, J gene, CDR3 protein.

>14|TRBV2|TRBJ2-1
ASSESGLATYNEQF
>12|TRBV2|TRBJ2-1
ASYRWGSYNEQF
>14|TRBV20-1|TRBJ1-5
SVYPRSTGWNQPQH
>13|TRBV9|TRBJ1-1
ASSPERGTNTEAF
>10|TRBV3-1|TRBJ1-1
ASSHQGTEAF
>14|TRBV7-2|TRBJ2-5
ASSLGSLAGYETQY
>12|TRBV3-1|TRBJ1-2
ASSQDFGPYGYT
>15|TRBV2|TRBJ1-2
ASSDDREGGNNYGYT
>11|TRBV7-9|TRBJ1-1
ASSSNRGRGAF
>13|TRBV30|TRBJ2-6
AWRDESSGANVLT
>17|TRBV4-2|TRBJ2-2
ASSQPQGLAGGRTGELF
>13|TRBV28|TRBJ2-5
ASSFRRTGQETQY
>15|TRBV19|TRBJ1-1
ASSISMVVGMNTEAF
>12|TRBV6-1|TRBJ2-1
ASSPRTGWNEQF
>14|TRBV7-2|TRBJ2-1
ASSQDTGGPYNEQF
>14|TRBV12-3/TRBV12-4|TRBJ1-2
ASRGRDRGFGYGYT
>14|TRBV3-1|TRBJ2-2
ASSQVQTGDTGELF
>14|TRBV20-1|TRBJ1-1
SARGVGTAQGAKAF
>10|TRBV29-1|TRBJ2-7
SVEVGHYEQY
>13|TRBV7-8|TRBJ2-5
ASTRGPGSQETQY
>13|TRBV11-2|TRBJ2-7
ASSPLSGRNNEQY
>15|TRBV28|TRBJ2-7
ASSFRNQGTGVYEQY
>10|TRBV27|TRBJ2-2
ASFSGTGELF
>15|TRBV6-2/TRBV6-3|TRBJ2-1
ASNLGSGRPLYNEQF
>13|TRBV12-3/TRBV12-4|TRBJ2-5
ASSRGGFIQETQY
>15|TRBV2|TRBJ2-7
ASSEGRLTGYSYEQY
>10|TRBV28|TRBJ1-5
ASSLQGQPQH
>11|TRBV7-6|TRBJ2-1
ASSLGLHNEQS
>10|TRBV7-9|TRBJ1-2
AIRQDEYGYT
>12|TRBV6-5|TRBJ2-1
ASSYSTGGDEQF
>15|TRBV4-2|TRBJ2-2
ASSLTSGRAETGELF
>13|TRBV7-9|TRBJ2-7
ASSLVPAGLHEQY
>11|TRBV7-2|TRBJ1-2
ASSPDRGEGYT
>13|TRBV10-3|TRBJ2-7
AISEPNGDSYEQY
>10|TRBV28|TRBJ2-7
ATKRTGYEQY
>14|TRBV5-5|TRBJ1-1
ASSLGTGVMNTEAF
>14|TRBV10-3|TRBJ2-1
AISAMTGTSYNEQF
>13|TRBV20-1|TRBJ2-1
SAPGEGTSSGEQF
>12|TRBV7-2|TRBJ2-1
ASSLAAGANEQF
>12|TRBV6-2/TRBV6-3|TRBJ2-7
ASSYSRAAYEQY